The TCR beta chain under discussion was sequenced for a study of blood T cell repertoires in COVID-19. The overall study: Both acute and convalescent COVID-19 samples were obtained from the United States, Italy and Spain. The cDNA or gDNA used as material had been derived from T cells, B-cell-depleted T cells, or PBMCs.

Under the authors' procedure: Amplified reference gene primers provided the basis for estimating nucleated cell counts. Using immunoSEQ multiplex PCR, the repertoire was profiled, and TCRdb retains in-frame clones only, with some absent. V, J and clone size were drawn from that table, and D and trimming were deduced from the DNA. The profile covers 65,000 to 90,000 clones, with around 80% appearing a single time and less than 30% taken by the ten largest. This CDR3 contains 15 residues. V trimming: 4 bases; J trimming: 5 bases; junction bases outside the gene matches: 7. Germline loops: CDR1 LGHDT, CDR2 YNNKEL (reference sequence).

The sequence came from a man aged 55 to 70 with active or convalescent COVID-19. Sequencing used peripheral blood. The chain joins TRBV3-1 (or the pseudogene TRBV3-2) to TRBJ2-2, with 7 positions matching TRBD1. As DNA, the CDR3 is TGTGCCAGCAGCCCCCGGGACAGATCAACCGGGGAGCTGTTTTTT. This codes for CASSPRDRSTGELFF.